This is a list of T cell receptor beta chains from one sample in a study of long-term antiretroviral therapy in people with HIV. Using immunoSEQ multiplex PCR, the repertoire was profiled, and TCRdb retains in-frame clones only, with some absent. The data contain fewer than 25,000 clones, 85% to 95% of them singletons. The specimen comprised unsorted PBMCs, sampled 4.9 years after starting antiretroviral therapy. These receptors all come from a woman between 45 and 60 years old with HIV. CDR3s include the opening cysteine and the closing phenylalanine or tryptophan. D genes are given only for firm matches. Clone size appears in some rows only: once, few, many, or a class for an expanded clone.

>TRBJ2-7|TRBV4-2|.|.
CASSLGLDGFYEQYF
TGTGCCAGCAGCCTGGGGTTGGACGGCTTCTACGAGCAGTACTTC
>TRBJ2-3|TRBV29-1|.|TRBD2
CSVGGRGAGTGETQYF
TGCAGCGTTGGGGGTAGGGGAGCGGGAACTGGGGAGACGCAGTATTTT
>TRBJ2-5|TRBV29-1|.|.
CSVGGIQETQYF
TGCAGCGTGGGGGGCATACAAGAGACCCAGTACTTC
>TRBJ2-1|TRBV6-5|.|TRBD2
CASSYSLAGANEQFF
TGTGCCAGCAGTTACTCGCTAGCGGGAGCTAATGAGCAGTTCTTC
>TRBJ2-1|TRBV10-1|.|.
CASTSEGDEQFF
TGCGCCAGCACTAGCGAGGGCGATGAGCAGTTCTTC
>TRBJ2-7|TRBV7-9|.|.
CASSFLNDPYEQYF
TGTGCCAGCAGCTTTTTAAATGATCCCTACGAGCAGTACTTC
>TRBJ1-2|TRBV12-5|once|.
CASGLSQPLTYGYTF
TGTGCTAGTGGACTAAGCCAGCCCCTAACCTATGGCTACACCTTC
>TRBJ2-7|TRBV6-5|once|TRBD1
CASSSGQWAYEQYF
TGTGCCAGCAGCTCGGGACAGTGGGCCTACGAGCAGTACTTC
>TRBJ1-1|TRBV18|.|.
CASSLAEGDTEAFF
TGTGCCAGCTCACTAGCAGAGGGAGACACTGAAGCTTTCTTT
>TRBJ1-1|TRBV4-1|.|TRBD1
CASSQEGTAMNTEAFF
TGCGCCAGCAGCCAAGAGGGGACAGCGATGAACACTGAAGCTTTCTTT
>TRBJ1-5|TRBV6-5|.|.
CASSQGGHVVQPQHF
TGTGCCAGCAGCCAAGGGGGACATGTGGTCCAGCCCCAGCATTTT
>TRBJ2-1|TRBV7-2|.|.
CASSLAAQSYNEQFF
TGTGCCAGCAGCTTAGCTGCGCAGTCCTACAATGAGCAGTTCTTC
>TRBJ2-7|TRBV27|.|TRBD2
CASSPHGTSGRSDEQYF
TGTGCCAGCAGCCCCCACGGGACTAGCGGGAGAAGCGACGAGCAGTACTTC
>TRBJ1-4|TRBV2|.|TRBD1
CASRRQGTNEKLFF
TGTGCCAGCAGAAGACAGGGAACAAATGAAAAACTGTTTTTT
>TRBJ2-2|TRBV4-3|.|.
CASSQEIGGELFF
TGCGCCAGCAGCCAAGAAATCGGAGGGGAGCTGTTTTTT
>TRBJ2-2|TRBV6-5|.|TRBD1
CASSWDRGGTGELFF
TGTGCCAGCAGTTGGGACAGGGGAGGCACCGGGGAGCTGTTTTTT
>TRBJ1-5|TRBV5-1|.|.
CASSLRVNQPQHF
TGCGCCAGCAGTCTTAGGGTTAATCAGCCCCAGCATTTT
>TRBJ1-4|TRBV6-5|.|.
CASSYSFRGSGEKLFF
TGTGCCAGCAGTTACTCATTCAGAGGGTCGGGTGAAAAACTGTTTTTT
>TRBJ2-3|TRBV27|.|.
CASRGFSTDTQYF
TGTGCCAGCAGGGGATTTAGCACAGATACGCAGTATTTT
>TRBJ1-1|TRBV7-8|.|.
CASSLDSRNTEAFF
TGTGCCAGCAGCTTAGACAGTAGGAACACTGAAGCTTTCTTT
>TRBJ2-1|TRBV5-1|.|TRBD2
CASSPGLAGVGEQFF
TGCGCCAGCAGCCCGGGACTAGCGGGAGTAGGTGAGCAGTTCTTC